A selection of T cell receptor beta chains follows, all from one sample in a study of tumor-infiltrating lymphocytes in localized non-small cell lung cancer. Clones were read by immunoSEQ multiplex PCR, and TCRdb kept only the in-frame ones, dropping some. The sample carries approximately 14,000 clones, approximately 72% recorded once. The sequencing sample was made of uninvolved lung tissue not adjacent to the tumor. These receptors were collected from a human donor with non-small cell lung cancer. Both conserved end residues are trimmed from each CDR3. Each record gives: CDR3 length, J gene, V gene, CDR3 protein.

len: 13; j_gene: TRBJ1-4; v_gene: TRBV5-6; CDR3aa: ASSPGDWGQEKLF
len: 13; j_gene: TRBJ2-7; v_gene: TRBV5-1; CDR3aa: ASSPWTSGSYEQY
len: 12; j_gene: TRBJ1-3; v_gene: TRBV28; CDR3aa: ASSPDRSGNTIY
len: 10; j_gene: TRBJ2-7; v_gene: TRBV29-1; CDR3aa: SAKSRLLGEY
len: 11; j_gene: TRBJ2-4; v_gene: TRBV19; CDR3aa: ASSIGGQNIQY
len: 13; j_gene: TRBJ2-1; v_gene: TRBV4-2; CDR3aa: ASSQDQGGQGEQF
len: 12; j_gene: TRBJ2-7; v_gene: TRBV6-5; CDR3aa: ASSYRQGEYEQY
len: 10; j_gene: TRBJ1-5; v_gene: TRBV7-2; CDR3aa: ASSLMNQPQH
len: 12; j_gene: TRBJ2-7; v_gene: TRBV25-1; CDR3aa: ASSHRIAATKQY
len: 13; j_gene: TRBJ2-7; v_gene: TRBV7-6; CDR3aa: ASSKAWTSGYEQY
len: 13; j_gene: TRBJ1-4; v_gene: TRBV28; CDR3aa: ASSLLAGGTEKLF
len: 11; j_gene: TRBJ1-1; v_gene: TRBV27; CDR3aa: ASSPYGQGLAF
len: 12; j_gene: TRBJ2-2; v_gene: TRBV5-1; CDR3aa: ASELQGNTGELF
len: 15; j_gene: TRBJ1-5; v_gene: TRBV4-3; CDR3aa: ASSQDARGGSNQPQH
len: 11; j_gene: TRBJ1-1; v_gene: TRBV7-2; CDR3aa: ASSLSSIGEAF
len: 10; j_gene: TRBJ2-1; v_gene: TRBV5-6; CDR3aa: ASSWFHNEQF
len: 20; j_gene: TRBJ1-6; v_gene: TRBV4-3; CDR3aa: ASSQEAYYTGSASSYNSPLH
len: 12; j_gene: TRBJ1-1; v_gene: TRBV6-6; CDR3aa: ASSSGTVNTEAF
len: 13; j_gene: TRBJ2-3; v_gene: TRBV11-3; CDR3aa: ASSEYPGGTDTQY
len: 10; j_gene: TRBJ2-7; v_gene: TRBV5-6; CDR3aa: ASSQYLYEQY
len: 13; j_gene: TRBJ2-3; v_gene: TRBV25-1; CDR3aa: ASSADRGATDTQY
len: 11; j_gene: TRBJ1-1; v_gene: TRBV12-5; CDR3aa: ASGQDGYTEAF